A single sample is the source of the 32 T cell receptor beta chains below, sequenced in a study of beta chain features in type 1 diabetes. The study reverse transcribed the entire isolated RNA, so it sequenced expressed TCRB transcripts. Assay used: immunoSEQ multiplex PCR; TCRdb lists only in-frame clones, some missing. The sample records about 200,000 clones, about a tenth being singletons. Specimen: central memory CD4+ T cells from blood. These receptor sequences come from a man aged 18 to 30 in good health.

The chain is built from TRBV7-2 and TRBJ2-1; possible D gene TRBD1, 6 bases. Trimming pared 7 bases from V and 4 bases from J, leaving 11 bases between. Germline assignment: CDR1 SGHTA and CDR2 FQGNSA. CDR3 length equals 13 residues. The CDR3 loop is CASTLDRYNEQFF. CDR3 nucleotide sequence: TGTGCCAGCACCCTCGACAGGTACAATGAGCAGTTCTTC.

This clone was detected a few times. Other DNA sequences of this sample code for an identical CDR3. The chain is built from TRBV25-1 and TRBJ1-1; D uncertain. V was cut by 0 bases and J by 0 bases, with 5 bases left in between. The CDR3 length is 14 residues. CDR1 and CDR2 from the germline V gene are MGHDK and SYGVNS. This chain's CDR3 is CASSEYGLNTEAFF. The CDR3 DNA is TGTGCCAGCAGTGAATACGGGTTGAACACTGAAGCTTTCTTT.

The sample holds many counts of this clone. V and J are TRBV5-6 and TRBJ1-1; TRBD1 might be the D (5 bases). The CDR3 is 15 residues long. The V gene lost 2 bases and the J gene lost 1 base, with 12 bases spanning the gap. Germline V gives CDR1 SGHDT, CDR2 YYEEEE. This CDR3 reads CASSFTTDPNTEAFF. Here the CDR3 DNA reads TGTGCCAGCAGCTTCACGACAGATCCGAACACTGAAGCTTTCTTT.

This clone was seen many times. The chain carries TRBV7-2 and TRBJ2-2; D is unresolved. Trimming removed 4 bases at V and 3 bases at J, with 6 bases between. CDR1 SGHTA and CDR2 FQGNSA come from the germline V gene. The CDR3 runs 13 residues. The CDR3 reads CASSSKYTGELFF. The CDR3 DNA follows: TGTGCCAGCAGCTCGAAGTACACCGGGGAGCTGTTTTTT. The full variable domain, in which reference TRBV7-2 and TRBJ2-2 provide the parts outside the CDR3, is GAGVSQSPSNKVTEKGKDVELRCDPISGHTALYWYRQSLGQGLEFLIYFQGNSAPDKSGLPSDRFSAERTGGSVSTLTIQRTQQEDSAVYLCASSSKYTGELFFGEGSRLTVL.

This clone has just a few counts. J is TRBJ1-1 and V is TRBV4-3; TRBD1 matches at 7 bases. The germline V gene has CDR1 LGHNA and CDR2 YSLEER. The V gene end was trimmed by 0 bases and the J gene end by 4 bases; junction bases not matched to a gene: 2. CDR3 length equals 14 residues. The CDR3 DNA sequence: TGCGCCAGCAGCCAAGAGTGGGACAGCACTGAAGCTTTCTTT. It yields the protein CASSQEWDSTEAFF.

In its sample, this clone was seen a few times. The V gene is TRBV5-1, the J gene TRBJ2-1, with D maybe TRBD1 (7 bases). Germline values: CDR1 SGHRS, CDR2 YFSETQ. V lost 1 base and J lost 5, with 16 bases in between. The CDR3 has 16 residues. The CDR3 protein is CASSLWAGQTNNEQFF. As DNA, the CDR3 is TGCGCCAGCAGCTTGTGGGCGGGACAGACAAACAATGAGCAGTTCTTC.

This clone was seen a few times. The chain is built from TRBV6-5 and TRBJ1-6; TRBD1 matches 9 bases. The CDR3 extends over 15 amino acids. Germline V gives CDR1 MNHEY, CDR2 SVGAGI. With V trimmed by 6 bases and J by 8 bases, 8 bases remained unmatched. Here the CDR3 reads CASSPGQGFYSPLHF. CDR3 DNA sequence: TGTGCCAGCAGCCCGGGACAGGGATTTTATTCACCCCTCCACTTT.

There are a few counts of this clone. CDR3 DNA sequence: TGTGCCAGCAGCGCATTGCAGGGGAACACTGAAGCTTTCTTT. This translates into CASSALQGNTEAFF. The rearrangement links TRBV9 to TRBJ1-1, with D tentatively TRBD1 (5 bases). The CDR3 contains 14 residues. From germline, CDR1 is SGDLS and CDR2 YYNGEE. Trimming removed 3 bases at V and 1 base at J, with 10 bases between.

The chain combines TRBV5-1 with TRBJ2-5; the match to TRBD1 covers 8 bases. Germline V gene lookup returns CDR1 SGHRS and CDR2 YFSETQ. The length of the CDR3 is 16 residues. V gave up 3 bases and J gave up 3 bases; unmatched junction bases: 10. CDR3 loop: CASSSQPLTGEETQYF. Written as DNA, the CDR3 is TGCGCCAGCAGCTCGCAACCCTTGACAGGGGAAGAGACCCAGTACTTC.

In its sample, this clone was seen a few times. This chain's CDR3 is CASSYRDRGTGELFF. The CDR3 DNA is TGTGCCAGCAGCTACCGGGACAGGGGGACCGGGGAGCTGTTTTTT. This chain links TRBV7-8 with TRBJ2-2; 11 positions match TRBD1. The CDR3 is 15 amino acids. The J segment lost 5 bases and the V segment lost 4 bases, leaving 3 bases of the junction unmatched. Looked up from germline, CDR1 is SGHVS and CDR2 is FQNEAQ.

This clone was recorded a few times. V is TRBV11-2 and J is TRBJ2-7, with unresolved D. This CDR3 has 13 residues. The germline V and J ends were trimmed by 3 bases and 6 bases, with 12 bases remaining between them. Per germline, CDR1 SGHAT and CDR2 FQNNGV. The CDR3 nucleotides are TGTGCCAGCAGCTTCGGTATAATCGGCGAGCAGTACTTC. Translated: CASSFGIIGEQYF. The full variable domain, its missing parts supplied by reference TRBV11-2 and TRBJ2-7, is EAGVAQSPRYKIIEKRQSVAFWCNPISGHATLYWYQQILGQGPKLLIQFQNNGVVDDSQLPKDRFSAERLKGVDSTLKIQPAKLEDSAVYLCASSFGIIGEQYFGPGTRLTVT.

This clone has just a few counts. The chain joins TRBV29-1 to TRBJ1-2; D perhaps matches TRBD1 (5 bases). The CDR3 has 13 amino acids. Looked up from germline, CDR1 is SQVTM and CDR2 is ANQGSEA. Trimming removed 3 bases from V and 6 bases from J, with 14 bases in between. CDR3 coding DNA: TGCAGCGTTGACGGACAACTCTTGGATGGCTACACCTTC. It codes for CSVDGQLLDGYTF.

This clone was seen a handful of times. In the same sample, other DNA sequences code for this CDR3. The rearrangement joins TRBV5-1 to TRBJ2-1; unclear D gene. The CDR3 loop spans 13 amino acids. V was shortened by 0 bases and J by 5 bases, with 6 bases between the two germline ends. The germline CDR1 and CDR2 sequences are SGHRS and YFSETQ. For the CDR3, the DNA is TGCGCCAGCAGCTTGGGGGTCGACAATGAGCAGTTCTTC. It translates to CASSLGVDNEQFF.

The V gene is TRBV6-1, the J gene TRBJ2-7, with a weak D call TRBD1 (8 bases). V was cut by 4 bases and J by 5 bases, with 12 bases left in between. Germline values: CDR1 MNHNS, CDR2 SASEGT. This CDR3 has 13 amino acids. The CDR3 region has the DNA TGTGCCAGCAGTGGGACAGGGAGGGACGAGCAGTACTTC. This translates into CASSGTGRDEQYF.

The chain uses TRBV30 and TRBJ2-7; D gene ambiguous. The CDR3 consists of 11 residues. The V end was cut by 8 bases, the J end by 1 base, with 9 bases between. Germline V CDR1 and CDR2: GTSNPN, SVGIG (reference sequence). Here the CDR3 reads CAVQNSYEQYF. CDR3 sequence (DNA): TGTGCCGTACAGAATTCCTACGAGCAGTACTTC. Complete variable domain (other parts from reference TRBV30 and TRBJ2-7): SQTIHQWPATLVQPVGSPLSLECTVEGTSNPNLYWYRQAAGRGLQLLFYSVGIGQISSEVPQNLSASRPQDRQFILSSKKLLLSDSGFYLCAVQNSYEQYFGPGTRLTVT.

The J gene is TRBJ2-7, the V gene TRBV27; D unresolved. Germline CDR1 is MNHEY and CDR2 is SMNVEV (reference sequence). The V end was cut by 1 base, the J end by 0 bases, with 10 bases between. CDR3 size: 15 residues. This CDR3 reads CASSLYPESSYEQYF. CDR3 nucleotide sequence: TGTGCCAGCAGTTTATACCCTGAAAGCTCCTACGAGCAGTACTTC.

This clone was recorded a few times. The chain joins TRBV4-1 to TRBJ2-7; 8 nucleotides agree with TRBD2. CDR1 is MGHRA and CDR2 is YSYEKL in the germline V gene. CDR3 size: 16 residues. V lost 4 bases to trimming and J lost 3 bases; unmatched junction nucleotides: 11. The CDR3 loop reads CASSPRGSGSVYEQYF. The CDR3 coding sequence is TGCGCCAGCAGCCCCCGTGGGAGCGGGAGTGTCTACGAGCAGTACTTC.

This chain links TRBV11-3 with TRBJ1-1; TRBD1 matches 7 bases. The CDR3 is 15 amino acids. In germline, CDR1 is SGHNT, CDR2 YENEEA. V shed 3 bases, J shed 1 base, and the junction held 5 bases outside the gene matches. CDR3 region: CASSFSGTENTEAFF. In DNA form, the CDR3 reads TGTGCCAGCAGCTTCTCCGGGACAGAGAACACTGAAGCTTTCTTT.

CDR3: CASSSDRGLTDTQYF. CDR3 bases: TGTGCCAGCAGCTCGGACAGGGGGCTGACAGATACGCAGTATTTT. The chain employs TRBV5-6 and TRBJ2-3, with TRBD1 matching over 11 bases. CDR3 length: 15 amino acids. Germline lookup yields CDR1 SGHDT and CDR2 YYEEEE. V lost 3 bases to trimming and J lost 3 bases; unmatched junction nucleotides: 3.

The chain joins TRBV9 to TRBJ1-4; 7 bases map to TRBD1. The germline gives CDR1 SGDLS, CDR2 YYNGEE. The CDR3 runs 15 residues. After removal of 4 bases from V and 4 bases from J, the junction contained 7 bases not matched to a gene. The CDR3 loop is CASSPRQGGNEKLFF. CDR3 DNA: TGTGCCAGCAGCCCGAGACAGGGCGGTAATGAAAAACTGTTTTTT. Complete variable domain (other parts from reference TRBV9 and TRBJ1-4): DSGVTQTPKHLITATGQRVTLRCSPRSGDLSVYWYQQSLDQGLQFLIQYYNGEERAKGNILERFSAQQFPDLHSELNLSSLELGDSALYFCASSPRQGGNEKLFFGSGTQLSVL.

Many counts were recorded for this clone. V and J are TRBV5-1 and TRBJ2-3; a possible D gene is TRBD1 (6 bases). V gave up 3 bases and J gave up 4 bases, with 9 bases separating them. The germline V gene has CDR1 SGHRS and CDR2 YFSETQ. The CDR3 has 13 residues. The CDR3 sequence: CASSSQGPDTQYF. The CDR3 coding sequence is TGCGCCAGCAGCTCACAGGGTCCAGATACGCAGTATTTT.

The rearrangement joins TRBV28 to TRBJ2-7; D may be TRBD1 (5 bases). V dropped 6 bases and J dropped 5 bases, with 14 bases sitting between them. Germline-derived CDR1 and CDR2 are MDHEN and SYDVKM. There are 13 residues in the CDR3. As DNA, the CDR3 is TGTGCCAGCAGGAACCCGGACACCCACGAGCAGTACTTC. Translating gives CASRNPDTHEQYF. Together with reference TRBV28 and TRBJ2-7, the CDR3 gives the full variable domain: DVKVTQSSRYLVKRTGEKVFLECVQDMDHENMFWYRQDPGLGLRLIYFSYDVKMKEKGDIPEGYSVSREKKERFSLILESASTNQTSMYLCASRNPDTHEQYFGPGTRLTVT.

The gene calls are TRBV6-5 and TRBJ2-7; perhaps TRBD1 as D (6 bases). The V gene's germline CDR1 is MNHEY and CDR2 SVGAGI. This CDR3 has 15 amino acids. Trimming removed 6 bases from V and 2 bases from J, with 17 bases in between. The CDR3 spells CASSQTGYGTYEQYF. The CDR3 bases are TGTGCCAGCAGCCAAACAGGGTATGGGACCTACGAGCAGTACTTC.

This sequence joins TRBV6-1 and TRBJ2-1; no firm D call. The CDR3 has 13 residues. The V gene lost 1 base and the J gene lost 10 bases, with 11 bases spanning the gap. Germline lookup yields CDR1 MNHNS and CDR2 SASEGT. This CDR3 reads CASSEGVAREQFF. The CDR3 coding sequence is TGTGCCAGCAGTGAAGGGGTCGCCCGGGAGCAGTTCTTC.

This clone was counted between two and nine times. The CDR3 region is CALREREGTEAFF. As DNA, the CDR3 is TGTGCACTCCGCGAAAGGGAGGGAACTGAAGCTTTCTTT. This rearrangement joins TRBV10-3 to TRBJ1-1; D not resolved. The CDR3 extends over 13 amino acids. CDR1 and CDR2 from the germline V gene are ENHRY and SYGVKD.

This clone appeared a few times. The CDR3: CATSGTGTDTQYF. The DNA of the CDR3 is TGTGCCACCAGCGGGACAGGCACAGATACGCAGTATTTT. This sequence joins TRBV15 and TRBJ2-3, with TRBD1 identical over 7 bases. Looked up from germline, CDR1 is LNHNV and CDR2 is YYDKDF (reference sequence). The CDR3 totals 13 residues. The V and J ends lost 5 bases and 1 base, in that order; junction bases with no gene match: 0.

This clone was observed many times. The chain combines TRBV6-5 with TRBJ2-7; TRBD2 is a possible D gene (5 bases). The CDR3 spans 13 residues. Per germline, CDR1 MNHEY and CDR2 SVGAGI. Trimming took 6 bases from V and 8 from J, leaving 17 bases between them. CDR3 sequence: CASRPGPGVQQYF. The CDR3 coding sequence is TGTGCCAGCAGGCCCGGCCCCGGGGTACAGCAGTACTTC.

This clone qualifies as medium-sized (0.01 to 0.1%). The V and J genes are TRBV18 and TRBJ2-7, with 7 bases that match TRBD2. The CDR3 is 16 residues long. From germline, CDR1 is KGHSH and CDR2 LQKENI. The J segment lost 3 bases and the V segment lost 1 base, leaving 9 bases of the junction unmatched. The CDR3 here is CASSPLLSKRGYEQYF. The CDR3 nucleotides read TGTGCCAGCTCACCACTCTTGTCTAAGCGGGGCTACGAGCAGTACTTC.

The V call is TRBV5-1, the J call TRBJ2-1; 9 nucleotides align to TRBD2. The length of the CDR3 is 14 residues. CDR1 SGHRS and CDR2 YFSETQ come from the germline V gene. V gave up 5 bases and J gave up 5 bases; unmatched junction bases: 5. The CDR3 sequence: CASRLLAGDNEQFF. The CDR3, as DNA: TGCGCCAGCAGGTTATTAGCGGGAGACAATGAGCAGTTCTTC.

J is TRBJ1-1 and V is TRBV29-1, with a possible D match to TRBD1 (6 bases). Germline V lookup: CDR1 SQVTM, CDR2 ANQGSEA. The CDR3 covers 13 residues. Trimming stripped 7 bases from V and 5 bases from J, with 17 bases between. The CDR3 here is CSAVGRGGTEAFF. In DNA form, the CDR3 reads TGCAGCGCTGTCGGCAGGGGAGGAACTGAAGCTTTCTTT.

This clone has more than one count but fewer than ten. The rearrangement uses TRBV7-6 and TRBJ1-4; TRBD1 is a possible D gene (5 bases). The CDR3 covers 15 residues. Germline lookup yields CDR1 SGHVS and CDR2 FNYEAQ. Trimming took 2 bases from V and 7 from J, leaving 14 bases between them. The CDR3: CASSLTGLQGEKLFF. DNA for the CDR3: TGTGCCAGCAGCTTAACGGGACTTCAGGGTGAAAAACTGTTTTTT.

J is TRBJ1-2 and V is TRBV6-5; a possible D gene is TRBD1 (6 bases). Germline CDR1 MNHEY, CDR2 SVGAGI. This CDR3 spans 11 amino acids. Trimming took off 8 bases at V and 8 bases at J, with 12 bases between the two ends. The CDR3 bases are TGTGCCAGCGGCCCGGGGGCGGGCTACACCTTC. Its protein is CASGPGAGYTF.